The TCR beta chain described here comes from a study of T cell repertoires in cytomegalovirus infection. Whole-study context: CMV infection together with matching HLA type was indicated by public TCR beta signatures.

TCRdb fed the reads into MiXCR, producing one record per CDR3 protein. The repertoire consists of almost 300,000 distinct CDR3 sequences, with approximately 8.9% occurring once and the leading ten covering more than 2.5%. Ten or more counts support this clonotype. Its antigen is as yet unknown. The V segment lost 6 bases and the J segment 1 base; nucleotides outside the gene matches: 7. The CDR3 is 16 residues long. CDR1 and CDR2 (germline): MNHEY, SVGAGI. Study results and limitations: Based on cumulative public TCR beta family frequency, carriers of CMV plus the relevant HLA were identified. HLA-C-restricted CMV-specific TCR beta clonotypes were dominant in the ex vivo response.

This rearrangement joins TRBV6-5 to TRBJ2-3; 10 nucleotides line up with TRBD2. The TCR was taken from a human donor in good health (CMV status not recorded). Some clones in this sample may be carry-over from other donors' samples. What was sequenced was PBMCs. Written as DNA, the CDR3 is TGTGCCAGCAGCCTCCATAGCGGGGGGCGCACAGATACGCAGTATTTT. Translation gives CASSLHSGGRTDTQYF.